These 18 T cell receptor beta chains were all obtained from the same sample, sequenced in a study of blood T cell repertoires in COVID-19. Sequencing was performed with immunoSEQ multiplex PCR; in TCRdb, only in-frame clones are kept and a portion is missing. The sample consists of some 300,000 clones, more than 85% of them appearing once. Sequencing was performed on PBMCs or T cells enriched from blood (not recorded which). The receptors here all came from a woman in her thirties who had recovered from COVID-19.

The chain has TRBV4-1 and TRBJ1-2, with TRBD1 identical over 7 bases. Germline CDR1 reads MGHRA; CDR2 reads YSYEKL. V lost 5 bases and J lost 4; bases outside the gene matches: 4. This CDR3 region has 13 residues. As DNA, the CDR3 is TGCGCCAGCAGCGCGACAGGGACCTATGGCTACACCTTC. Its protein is CASSATGTYGYTF.

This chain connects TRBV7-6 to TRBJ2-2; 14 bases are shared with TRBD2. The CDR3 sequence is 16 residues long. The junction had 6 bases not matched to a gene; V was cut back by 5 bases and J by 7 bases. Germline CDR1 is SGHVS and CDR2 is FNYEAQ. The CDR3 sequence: CASSLRLAGGLGELFF. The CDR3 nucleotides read TGTGCCAGCAGCCTACGACTAGCGGGGGGGCTCGGGGAGCTGTTTTTT.

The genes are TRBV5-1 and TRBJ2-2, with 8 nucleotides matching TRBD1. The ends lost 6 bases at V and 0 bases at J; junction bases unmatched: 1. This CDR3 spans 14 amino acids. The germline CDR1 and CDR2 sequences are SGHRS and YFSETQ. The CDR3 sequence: CASIQGANTGELFF. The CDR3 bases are TGCGCCAGCATACAGGGGGCGAACACCGGGGAGCTGTTTTTT.

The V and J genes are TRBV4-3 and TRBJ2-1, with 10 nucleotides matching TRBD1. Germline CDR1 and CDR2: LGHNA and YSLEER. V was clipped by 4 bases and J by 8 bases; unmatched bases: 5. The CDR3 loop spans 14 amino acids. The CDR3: CASSLGQGIDEQFF. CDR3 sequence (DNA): TGCGCCAGCAGCCTGGGACAGGGGATCGATGAGCAGTTCTTC.

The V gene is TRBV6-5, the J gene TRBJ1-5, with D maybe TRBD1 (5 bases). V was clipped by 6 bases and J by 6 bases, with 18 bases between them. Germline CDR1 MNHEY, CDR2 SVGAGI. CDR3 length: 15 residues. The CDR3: CASSPGGGFSQPQHF. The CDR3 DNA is TGTGCCAGCAGCCCGGGCGGGGGATTCAGTCAGCCCCAGCATTTT.

CDR3 in amino acids: CASSRHRGPYLPYEQYF. The CDR3 DNA reads TGTGCCAGCAGTCGCCACAGGGGGCCCTACCTCCCCTACGAGCAGTACTTC. The rearrangement joins TRBV28 to TRBJ2-7; 9 bases agree with TRBD1. The germline V gene has CDR1 MDHEN and CDR2 SYDVKM. J lost 2 bases, V lost 5 bases, and 13 bases had no gene match. This CDR3 is 17 amino acids long.

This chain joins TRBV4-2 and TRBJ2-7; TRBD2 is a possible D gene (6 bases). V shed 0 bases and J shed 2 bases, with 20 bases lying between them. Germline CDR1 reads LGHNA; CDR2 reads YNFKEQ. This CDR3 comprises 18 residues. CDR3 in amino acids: CASSQDLSEWGLAYEQYF. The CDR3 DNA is TGTGCCAGCAGCCAAGATCTATCCGAGTGGGGACTGGCCTACGAGCAGTACTTC.

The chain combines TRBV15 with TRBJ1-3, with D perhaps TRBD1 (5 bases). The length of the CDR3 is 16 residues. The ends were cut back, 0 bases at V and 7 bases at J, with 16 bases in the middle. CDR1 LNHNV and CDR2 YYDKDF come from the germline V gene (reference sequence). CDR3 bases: TGTGCCACCAGCAGAGACCCCGGGACTCAAAGTAACACCATATATTTT. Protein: CATSRDPGTQSNTIYF.

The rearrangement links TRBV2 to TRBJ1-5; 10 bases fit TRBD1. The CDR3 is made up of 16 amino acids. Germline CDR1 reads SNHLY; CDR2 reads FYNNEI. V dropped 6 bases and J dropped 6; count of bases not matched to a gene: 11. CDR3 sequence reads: CASRGPGQGFGQPQHF. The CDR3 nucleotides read TGTGCCAGCAGGGGGCCGGGACAGGGGTTTGGTCAGCCCCAGCATTTT.

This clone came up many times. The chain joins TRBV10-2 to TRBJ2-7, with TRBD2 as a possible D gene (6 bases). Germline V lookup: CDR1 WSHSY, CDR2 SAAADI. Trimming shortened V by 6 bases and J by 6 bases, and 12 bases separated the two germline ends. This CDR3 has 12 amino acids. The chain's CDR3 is CASRLGGTEQYF. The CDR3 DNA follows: TGCGCCAGCAGGCTCGGAGGGACCGAGCAGTACTTC.

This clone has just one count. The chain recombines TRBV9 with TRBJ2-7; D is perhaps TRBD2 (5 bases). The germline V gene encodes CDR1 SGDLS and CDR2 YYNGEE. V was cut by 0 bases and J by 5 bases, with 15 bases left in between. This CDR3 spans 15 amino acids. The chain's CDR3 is CASSVGPSLRDEQYF. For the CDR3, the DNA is TGTGCCAGCAGCGTAGGTCCTAGCTTGAGAGACGAGCAGTACTTC.

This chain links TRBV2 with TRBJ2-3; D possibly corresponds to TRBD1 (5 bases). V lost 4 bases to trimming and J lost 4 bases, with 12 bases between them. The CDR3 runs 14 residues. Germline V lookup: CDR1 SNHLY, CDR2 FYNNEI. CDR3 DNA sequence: TGTGCCAGCAGTGCTGAACAGGCCCCAGATACGCAGTATTTT. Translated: CASSAEQAPDTQYF.

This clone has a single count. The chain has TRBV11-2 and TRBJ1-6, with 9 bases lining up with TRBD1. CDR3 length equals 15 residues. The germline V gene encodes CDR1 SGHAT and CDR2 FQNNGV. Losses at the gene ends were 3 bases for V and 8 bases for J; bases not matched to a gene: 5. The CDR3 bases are TGTGCCAGCAGCTTCTCCCGGGACAGGGATTCACCCCTCCACTTT. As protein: CASSFSRDRDSPLHF.

In DNA form, the CDR3 reads TGTGCCAGCAGTGACTTGGGGAGCTCCTACAATGAGCAGTTCTTC. It encodes CASSDLGSSYNEQFF. The V call is TRBV6-6, the J call TRBJ2-1, with D perhaps TRBD2 (5 bases). Germline CDR1 and CDR2: MNHNY and SVGAGI (reference sequence). The CDR3 extends over 15 amino acids. The V and J ends lost 5 bases and 0 bases respectively, with 11 bases between them.

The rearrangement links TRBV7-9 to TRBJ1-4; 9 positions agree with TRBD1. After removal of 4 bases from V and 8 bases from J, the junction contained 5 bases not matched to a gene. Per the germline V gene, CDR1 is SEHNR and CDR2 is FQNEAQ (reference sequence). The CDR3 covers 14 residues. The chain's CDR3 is CASSSGTGYEKLFF. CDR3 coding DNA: TGTGCCAGCAGCTCCGGGACAGGGTACGAAAAACTGTTTTTT.

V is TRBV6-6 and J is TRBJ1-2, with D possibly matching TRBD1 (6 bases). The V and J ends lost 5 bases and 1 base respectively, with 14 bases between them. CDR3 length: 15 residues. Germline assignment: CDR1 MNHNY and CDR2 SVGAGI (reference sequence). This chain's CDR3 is CASSTGQILNYGYTF. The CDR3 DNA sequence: TGTGCCAGCAGTACGGGACAAATACTTAACTATGGCTACACCTTC.

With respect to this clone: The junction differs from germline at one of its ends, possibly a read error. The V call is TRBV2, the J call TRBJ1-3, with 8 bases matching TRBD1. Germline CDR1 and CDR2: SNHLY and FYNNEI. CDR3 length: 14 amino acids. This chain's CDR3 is CASSPGTGGDTIYF. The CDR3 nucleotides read TGTGCCAGCAGTCCCGGGACAGGTGGAGACACCATATATTTT.

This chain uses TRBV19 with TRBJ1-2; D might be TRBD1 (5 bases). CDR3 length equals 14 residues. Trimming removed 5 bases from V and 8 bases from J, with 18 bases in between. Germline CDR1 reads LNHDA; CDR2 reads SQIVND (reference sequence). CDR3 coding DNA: TGTGCCAGTAGTCCCCCCAGGGCGTGGGGAGGCTACACCTTC. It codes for CASSPPRAWGGYTF.